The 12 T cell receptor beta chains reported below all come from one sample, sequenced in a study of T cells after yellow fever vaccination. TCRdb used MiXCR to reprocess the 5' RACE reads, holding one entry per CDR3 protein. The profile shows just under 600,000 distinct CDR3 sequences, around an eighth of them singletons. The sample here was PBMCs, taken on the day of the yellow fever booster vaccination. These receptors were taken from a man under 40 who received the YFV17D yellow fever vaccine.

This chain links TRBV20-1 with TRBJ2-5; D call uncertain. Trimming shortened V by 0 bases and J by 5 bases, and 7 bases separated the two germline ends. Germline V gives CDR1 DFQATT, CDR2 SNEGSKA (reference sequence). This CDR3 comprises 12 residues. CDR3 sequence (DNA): TGCAGTGCTAGAGATCACGTTGAGACCCAGTACTTC. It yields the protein CSARDHVETQYF.

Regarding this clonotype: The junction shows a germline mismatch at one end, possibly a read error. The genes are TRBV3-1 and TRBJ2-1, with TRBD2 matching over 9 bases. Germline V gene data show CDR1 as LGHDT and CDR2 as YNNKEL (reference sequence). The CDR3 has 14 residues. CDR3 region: CATSGGRALDEQFF. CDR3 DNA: TGTGCCACCAGCGGGGGGAGGGCTCTGGATGAGCAGTTCTTC.

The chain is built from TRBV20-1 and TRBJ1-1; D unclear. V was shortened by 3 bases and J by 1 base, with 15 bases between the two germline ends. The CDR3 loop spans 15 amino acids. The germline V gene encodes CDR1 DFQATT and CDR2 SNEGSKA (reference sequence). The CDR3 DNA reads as TGCAGTGCTAGGAAGCGTGGGTTCGGGAACACTGAAGCTTTCTTT. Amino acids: CSARKRGFGNTEAFF.

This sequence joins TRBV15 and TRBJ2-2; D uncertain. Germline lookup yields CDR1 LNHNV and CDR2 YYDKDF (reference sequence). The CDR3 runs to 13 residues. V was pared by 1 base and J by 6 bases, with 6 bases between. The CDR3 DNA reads TGTGCCACCAGCAGAGGTTCTCCCGGGGAGCTGTTTTTT. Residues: CATSRGSPGELFF. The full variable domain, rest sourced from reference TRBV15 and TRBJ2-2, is DAMVIQNPRYQVTQFGKPVTLSCSQTLNHNVMYWYQQKSSQAPKLLFHYYDKDFNNEADTPDNFQSRRPNTSFCFLDIRSPGLGDTAMYLCATSRGSPGELFFGEGSRLTVL.

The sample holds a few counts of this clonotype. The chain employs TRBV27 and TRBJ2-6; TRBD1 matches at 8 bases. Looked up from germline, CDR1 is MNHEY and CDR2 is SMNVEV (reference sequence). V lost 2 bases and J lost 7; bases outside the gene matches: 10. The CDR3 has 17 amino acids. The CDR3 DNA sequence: TGTGCCAGCAGTTTAAGCTCGGGACAGGATGGCGCCAACGTCCTGACTTTC. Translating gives CASSLSSGQDGANVLTF.

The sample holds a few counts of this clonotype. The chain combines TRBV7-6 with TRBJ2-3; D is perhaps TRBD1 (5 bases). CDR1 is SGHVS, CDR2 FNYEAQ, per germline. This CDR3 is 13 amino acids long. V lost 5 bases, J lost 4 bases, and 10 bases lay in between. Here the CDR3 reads CASSPGRADTQYF. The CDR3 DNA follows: TGTGCCAGCAGCCCAGGCAGGGCAGATACGCAGTATTTT.

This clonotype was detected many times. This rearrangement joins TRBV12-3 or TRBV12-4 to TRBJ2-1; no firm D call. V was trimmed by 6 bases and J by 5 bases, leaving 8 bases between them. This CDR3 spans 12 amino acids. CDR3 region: CASSLLHNEQFF. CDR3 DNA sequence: TGTGCCAGCAGCCTTCTACACAATGAGCAGTTCTTC.

This CDR3 is CSARDPRHSYEQYF. The DNA for the CDR3 is TGCAGTGCTAGAGATCCCCGGCACTCCTACGAGCAGTACTTC. The rearrangement links TRBV20-1 to TRBJ2-7; unclear D gene. The CDR3 has 14 residues. CDR1 DFQATT and CDR2 SNEGSKA come from the germline V gene (reference sequence). V was cut by 0 bases and J by 0 bases, with 9 bases left in between.

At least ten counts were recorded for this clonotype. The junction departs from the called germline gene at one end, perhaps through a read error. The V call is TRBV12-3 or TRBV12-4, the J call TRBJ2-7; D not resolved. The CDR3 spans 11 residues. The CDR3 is CASSLGLEQYF. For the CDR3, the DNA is TGTGCCAGCAGCTTAGGCCTAGAGCAGTACTTC.

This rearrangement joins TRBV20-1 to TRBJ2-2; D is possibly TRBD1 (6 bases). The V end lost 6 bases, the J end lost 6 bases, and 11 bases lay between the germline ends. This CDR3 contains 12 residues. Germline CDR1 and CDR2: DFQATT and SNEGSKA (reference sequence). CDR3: CSASGEAGELFF. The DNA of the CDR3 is TGCAGTGCGTCAGGGGAAGCCGGGGAGCTGTTTTTT.

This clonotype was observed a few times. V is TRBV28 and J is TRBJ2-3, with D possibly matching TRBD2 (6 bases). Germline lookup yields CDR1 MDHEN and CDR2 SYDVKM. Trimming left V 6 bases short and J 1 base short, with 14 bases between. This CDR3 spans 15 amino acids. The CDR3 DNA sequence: TGTGCCAGCAGCGACCGGGACTCCGGCACAGATACGCAGTATTTT. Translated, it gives CASSDRDSGTDTQYF.

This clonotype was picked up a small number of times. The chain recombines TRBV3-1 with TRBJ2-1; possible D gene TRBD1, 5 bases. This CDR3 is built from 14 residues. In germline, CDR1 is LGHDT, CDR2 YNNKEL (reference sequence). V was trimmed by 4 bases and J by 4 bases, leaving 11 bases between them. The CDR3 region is CASSRAGIYNEQFF. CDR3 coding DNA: TGTGCCAGCAGCCGGGCAGGGATATACAATGAGCAGTTCTTC.